Below are 25 T cell receptor beta chains sequenced from a single sample in a study of cytomegalovirus exposure and HLA in healthy donors. Measured with immunoSEQ multiplex PCR; TCRdb has only the in-frame clones, and not every one. Of about 120,000 clones in the sample, roughly 87% were seen once. Sequencing was carried out using PBMCs. These receptors were obtained from a woman aged 18-29 years in good health and CMV-seronegative.

The rearrangement uses TRBV19 and TRBJ2-5; 10 nucleotides agree with TRBD2. This CDR3 spans 16 amino acids. Germline lookup yields CDR1 LNHDA and CDR2 SQIVND (reference sequence). J was trimmed by 5 bases and V by 3 bases; bases with no gene match: 9. The CDR3 spells CASSIGAGGPRETQYF. In nucleotides, the CDR3 is TGTGCCAGTAGTATTGGAGCGGGGGGGCCCCGGGAGACCCAGTACTTC.

CDR3 sequence reads: CAWMSFPSGNTIYF. The CDR3 bases are TGTGCCTGGATGAGTTTCCCCTCTGGAAACACCATATATTTT. The rearrangement uses TRBV30 and TRBJ1-3, with D unclear. There are 14 residues in the CDR3. Deletions cut 4 bases from V and 0 bases from J, with 10 bases between. Germline-derived CDR1 and CDR2 are GTSNPN and SVGIG (reference sequence).

CDR3 region: CASRGALAYEQYF. CDR3 DNA: TGTGCCAGCAGAGGGGCCCTCGCTTACGAGCAGTACTTC. This chain joins TRBV28 and TRBJ2-7; a possible D gene is TRBD1 (5 bases). Deletions cut 6 bases from V and 4 bases from J, with 13 bases between. Germline V gene sequence: CDR1 MDHEN, CDR2 SYDVKM. The CDR3 consists of 13 residues. The full variable domain, its missing parts supplied by reference TRBV28 and TRBJ2-7, is DVKVTQSSRYLVKRTGEKVFLECVQDMDHENMFWYRQDPGLGLRLIYFSYDVKMKEKGDIPEGYSVSREKKERFSLILESASTNQTSMYLCASRGALAYEQYFGPGTRLTVT.

This clone has a single count. This chain uses TRBV5-1 with TRBJ2-2; 7 positions agree with TRBD2. Germline-derived CDR1 and CDR2 are SGHRS and YFSETQ. The junction had 12 bases not matched to a gene; V was cut back by 7 bases and J by 6 bases. The CDR3 extends over 15 amino acids. The CDR3 sequence: CASAQGLVLPGELFF. CDR3 sequence (DNA): TGCGCCAGCGCGCAAGGACTAGTTTTGCCCGGGGAGCTGTTTTTT.

V and J are TRBV18 and TRBJ2-1, with D perhaps TRBD1 (5 bases). Trimming removed 2 bases at V and 0 bases at J, with 14 bases between. CDR1 KGHSH and CDR2 LQKENI come from the germline V gene. This CDR3 spans 17 amino acids. The CDR3 region is CASSPEGVQSSYNEQFF. CDR3 nucleotide sequence: TGTGCCAGCTCACCAGAAGGGGTCCAGAGCTCCTACAATGAGCAGTTCTTC.

This clone came up once. The chain is built from TRBV7-2 and TRBJ1-5, with a possible D match to TRBD1 (5 bases). Between the trimmed V and J ends, which lost 5 bases and 11 bases, there was a span of 19 bases. Germline CDR1 and CDR2: SGHTA and FQGNSA. The CDR3 loop spans 14 amino acids. CDR3 sequence (DNA): TGTGCCAGCAGCCCTGGGGCCCTGGGGGGAGCCCAGCATTTT. Protein: CASSPGALGGAQHF.

The count of this clone is one. The rearrangement uses TRBV18 and TRBJ2-5, with a possible D match to TRBD2 (5 bases). The V end was cut by 0 bases, the J end by 5 bases, with 10 bases between. Germline assignment: CDR1 KGHSH and CDR2 LQKENI. There are 14 residues in the CDR3. CDR3 region: CASSPPTGIETQYF. CDR3 bases: TGTGCCAGCTCACCACCAACGGGGATCGAGACCCAGTACTTC. Variable domain in full (rest from reference TRBV18 and TRBJ2-5): NAGVMQNPRHLVRRRGQEARLRCSPMKGHSHVYWYRQLPEEGLKFMVYLQKENIIDESGMPKERFSAEFPKEGPSILRIQQVVRGDSAAYFCASSPPTGIETQYFGPGTRLLVL.

V and J are TRBV11-2 and TRBJ1-1; the D gene is possibly TRBD1 (6 bases). Germline CDR1 reads SGHAT; CDR2 reads FQNNGV. The CDR3 is made up of 13 amino acids. Trimming took 5 bases from V and 6 from J, leaving 13 bases between them. CDR3 sequence reads: CASSPSGGSEAFF. Here the CDR3 DNA reads TGTGCCAGCAGCCCGTCGGGGGGCTCTGAAGCTTTCTTT.

This chain links TRBV7-3 with TRBJ1-1; TRBD1 might be the D (5 bases). Trimming pared 3 bases from V and 5 bases from J, leaving 10 bases between. The CDR3 has 13 residues. CDR1 and CDR2 from the germline V gene are SGHTA and FQGTGA. CDR3 coding DNA: TGTGCCAGCAGCTTGGGGGGTGGTACTGAAGCTTTCTTT. Protein sequence: CASSLGGGTEAFF.

This chain joins TRBV6-5 and TRBJ1-1; D gene ambiguous. Germline V gene data show CDR1 as MNHEY and CDR2 as SVGAGI. This CDR3 spans 13 amino acids. V lost 4 bases, J lost 5 bases, and 11 bases lay in between. CDR3 protein: CASSSSDLTEAFF. The CDR3 DNA follows: TGTGCCAGCAGTTCCTCTGACTTAACTGAAGCTTTCTTT.

V and J are TRBV30 and TRBJ1-5, with 7 nucleotides matching TRBD1. J was trimmed by 4 bases and V by 0 bases; bases with no gene match: 0. The CDR3 loop spans 13 amino acids. In germline, CDR1 is GTSNPN, CDR2 SVGIG (reference sequence). In nucleotides, the CDR3 is TGTGCCTGGAGTGTACAGGGGAATCAGCCCCAGCATTTT. Its translation is CAWSVQGNQPQHF.

The rearrangement joins TRBV7-2 to TRBJ2-6; D is unresolved. Trimming removed 5 bases from V and 2 bases from J, with 7 bases in between. From germline, CDR1 is SGHTA and CDR2 FQGNSA. The CDR3 covers 14 residues. The CDR3, as DNA: TGTGCCAGCAGCCTGTCCCCTGGGGCCAACGTCCTGACTTTC. It codes for CASSLSPGANVLTF.

V usage is TRBV28 and J usage is TRBJ1-2, with 7 positions matching TRBD1. The CDR3 loop spans 15 amino acids. The germline V gene encodes CDR1 MDHEN and CDR2 SYDVKM. V was clipped by 5 bases and J by 6 bases; unmatched bases: 12. DNA for the CDR3: TGTGCCAGCAGTCCGTACGGGACAGTGGTAAATGGCTACACCTTC. Translation: CASSPYGTVVNGYTF.

The rearrangement joins TRBV7-3 to TRBJ2-2; the D is unclear. The V gene's germline CDR1 is SGHTA and CDR2 FQGTGA. The CDR3 length is 14 residues. V was cut by 7 bases and J by 0 bases, with 9 bases left in between. This CDR3 is CASTRGTNTGELFF. CDR3 nucleotides: TGTGCCAGCACTCGCGGCACGAACACCGGGGAGCTGTTTTTT.

V usage is TRBV6-5 and J usage is TRBJ2-2, with no clear D. Trimming left V 3 bases short and J 5 bases short, with 4 bases between. This CDR3 region has 12 residues. The germline V gene encodes CDR1 MNHEY and CDR2 SVGAGI. The chain's CDR3 is CASSYTTGELFF. The DNA of the CDR3 is TGTGCCAGCAGTTATACTACCGGGGAGCTGTTTTTT.

The chain has TRBV2 and TRBJ1-5, with D unclear. Germline V CDR1 and CDR2: SNHLY, FYNNEI. The CDR3 spans 12 residues. V lost 11 bases, J lost 6 bases, and 14 bases lay in between. The CDR3 sequence: CAAGIGSQPQHF. The CDR3 bases are TGTGCCGCAGGTATAGGTAGTCAGCCCCAGCATTTT.

This sequence joins TRBV5-1 and TRBJ2-5, with TRBD2 identical over 7 bases. The CDR3 is 13 residues long. The junction had 3 bases not matched to a gene; V was cut back by 2 bases and J by 5 bases. Germline assignment: CDR1 SGHRS and CDR2 YFSETQ. CDR3 sequence: CASSFAGGETQYF. The CDR3 coding sequence is TGCGCCAGCAGCTTTGCCGGGGGGGAGACCCAGTACTTC.

The chain has TRBV27 and TRBJ2-1, with a possible D match to TRBD1 (5 bases). The germline V gene encodes CDR1 MNHEY and CDR2 SMNVEV (reference sequence). This CDR3 has 12 amino acids. Between the trimmed V and J ends, which lost 5 bases and 5 bases, there was a span of 7 bases. The CDR3 spells CASSQQDNEQFF. The CDR3 nucleotides read TGTGCCAGCAGTCAACAGGACAATGAGCAGTTCTTC.

The chain employs TRBV7-8 and TRBJ1-2; TRBD1 matches at 9 bases. Germline values: CDR1 SGHVS, CDR2 FQNEAQ. V lost 5 bases, J lost 4 bases, and 8 bases stayed unmatched. The CDR3 sequence is 15 residues long. CDR3 bases: TGTGCCAGCAGCGCCCGGACAGGGGTCGCCTATGGCTACACCTTC. Residues: CASSARTGVAYGYTF.

The chain employs TRBV27 and TRBJ2-1, with TRBD2 identical over 7 bases. The CDR3 is 13 amino acids. V shed 7 bases, J shed 9 bases, and the junction held 9 bases outside the gene matches. The germline V gene encodes CDR1 MNHEY and CDR2 SMNVEV (reference sequence). CDR3 sequence reads: CASNPGGALEQFF. The CDR3 DNA reads TGTGCCAGCAATCCGGGGGGAGCGCTTGAGCAGTTCTTC.

This rearrangement joins TRBV19 to TRBJ1-2; 8 positions match TRBD1. Germline CDR1 LNHDA, CDR2 SQIVND (reference sequence). The CDR3 covers 15 residues. V lost 11 bases and J lost 6; bases outside the gene matches: 17. The DNA of the CDR3 is TGTGCCTCCGGAAACGTGCGGACAGGGAGTAATGGCTACACCTTC. Amino acids: CASGNVRTGSNGYTF.

This sequence joins TRBV4-2 and TRBJ1-1, with a possible D match to TRBD1 (6 bases). Germline V gives CDR1 LGHNA, CDR2 YNFKEQ. The germline V and J ends were trimmed by 4 bases and 3 bases, with 18 bases remaining between them. The CDR3 consists of 16 residues. Here the CDR3 reads CASSLIPPDSYTEAFF. The DNA for the CDR3 is TGTGCCAGCAGCCTTATTCCACCGGACAGCTACACTGAAGCTTTCTTT.

As regards this clone: Relative to the germline gene, one junction end is altered; a read error may explain this. For the CDR3, the DNA is TGTGCCAGCAGTCCGACAGGGACCCCGAGATTT. Translation gives CASSPTGTPRF. The chain has TRBV7-9 and TRBJ1-1; 7 nucleotides match TRBD1. CDR1 and CDR2 (germline): SEHNR, FQNEAQ (reference sequence). CDR3 length equals 11 residues. The variable domain in full, with the rest retrieved from reference TRBV7-9 and TRBJ1-1, is DTGVSQNPRHKITKRGQNVTFRCDPISEHNRLYWYRQTLGQGPEFLTYFQNEAQLEKSRLLSDRFSAERPKGSFSTLEIQRTEQGDSAMYLCASSPTGTPRFGQGTRLTVV.

This chain links TRBV7-8 with TRBJ1-2, with a tentative D call TRBD1 (6 bases). This CDR3 has 13 residues. CDR1 is SGHVS and CDR2 is FQNEAQ in the germline V gene. V was cut by 1 base and J by 8 bases, with 11 bases left in between. The chain's CDR3 is CASSLVIDRGYTF. CDR3 in DNA: TGTGCCAGCAGCTTAGTTATAGACAGGGGCTACACCTTC.

The chain has TRBV15 and TRBJ1-1, with TRBD1 identical over 7 bases. CDR1 is LNHNV, CDR2 YYDKDF, per germline (reference sequence). V was clipped by 4 bases and J by 10 bases; unmatched bases: 6. This CDR3 spans 12 amino acids. Here the CDR3 reads CATSTERGRAFF. CDR3 coding DNA: TGTGCCACCAGCACCGAAAGGGGGCGAGCTTTCTTT.